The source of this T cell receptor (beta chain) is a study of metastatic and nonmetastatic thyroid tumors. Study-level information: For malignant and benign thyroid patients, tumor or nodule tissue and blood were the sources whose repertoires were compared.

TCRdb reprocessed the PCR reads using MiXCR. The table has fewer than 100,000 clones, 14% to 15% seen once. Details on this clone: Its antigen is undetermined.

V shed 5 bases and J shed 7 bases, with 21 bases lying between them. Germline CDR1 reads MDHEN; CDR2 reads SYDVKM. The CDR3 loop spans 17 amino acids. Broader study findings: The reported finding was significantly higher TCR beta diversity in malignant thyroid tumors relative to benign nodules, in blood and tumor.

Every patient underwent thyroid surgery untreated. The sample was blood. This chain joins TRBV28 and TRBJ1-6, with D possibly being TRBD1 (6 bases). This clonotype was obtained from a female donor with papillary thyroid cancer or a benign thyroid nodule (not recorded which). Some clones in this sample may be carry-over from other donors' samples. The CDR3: CASSVGTWGAKNSPLHF. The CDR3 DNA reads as TGTGCCAGCAGTGTCGGGACATGGGGCGCTAAAAATTCACCCCTCCACTTT.